These 18 T cell receptor beta chains came from one sample sequenced in a study of T-cell reconstitution after alpha-beta-depleted transplantation in children. The TCRbeta library was prepared with unique molecular identifiers. TCRdb reanalysed the PCR reads using MiXCR and keeps one entry per CDR3 protein. The sample includes about 500,000 distinct CDR3 sequences, about 33% of them seen just once. Sample: PBMCs from the stem cell graft donor, taken from the stem cell graft. These receptors all come from a human donor who donated a stem cell graft to a child with aplastic anemia.

This clonotype was observed a few times. The chain employs TRBV7-2 and TRBJ1-4, with D unresolved. The germline CDR1 and CDR2 sequences are SGHTA and FQGNSA. With 5 bases removed from V and 8 bases from J, the gap between germline ends came to 18 bases. The CDR3 extends over 15 amino acids. CDR3 in amino acids: CASSRPGGMGEKLFF. CDR3 nucleotides: TGTGCCAGCAGCCGGCCAGGCGGGATGGGGGAAAAACTGTTTTTT.

This clonotype was recorded a few times. The chain has TRBV5-6 and TRBJ1-4; the D is unclear. V was pared by 5 bases and J by 8 bases, with 13 bases between. CDR1 is SGHDT and CDR2 is YYEEEE in the germline V gene. This CDR3 has 13 residues. The CDR3 loop is CASRLGRSEKLFF. In DNA, the CDR3 is TGTGCCAGCAGATTAGGACGGTCCGAAAAACTGTTTTTT.

This clonotype turned up a few times. The chain carries TRBV7-2 and TRBJ2-7, with D possibly being TRBD1 or TRBD2 (5 bases each). Per the germline V gene, CDR1 is SGHTA and CDR2 is FQGNSA. V lost 5 bases to trimming and J lost 5 bases, with 16 bases between them. This CDR3 is built from 14 residues. The CDR3: CASSRSVRDHEQYV. Here the CDR3 DNA reads TGTGCCAGCAGCCGTTCCGTGAGGGACCACGAGCAGTACGTC.

The CDR3, as DNA: TGTGCCAGCAGGCCCCCGGGACCCCTGCCAGGGTACGAGCAGTACGTC. This gives the protein CASRPPGPLPGYEQYV. The chain uses TRBV2 and TRBJ2-7; D might be TRBD1 or TRBD2, each matching 5 bases. Looked up from germline, CDR1 is SNHLY and CDR2 is FYNNEI. The length of the CDR3 is 16 residues. Trimming pared 6 bases from V and 4 bases from J, leaving 22 bases between.

The chain employs TRBV19 and TRBJ1-1, with D perhaps matching TRBD1 (6 bases). Trimming cost V 4 bases and J 0 bases, with 15 bases left between them. CDR1 and CDR2 from the germline V gene are LNHDA and SQIVND (reference sequence). The CDR3 is made up of 16 amino acids. The CDR3 loop reads CASSTPRQAMNTEAFF. Written as DNA, the CDR3 is TGTGCCAGTAGTACTCCTCGACAGGCAATGAACACTGAAGCTTTCTTT. Supplemented by reference TRBV19 and TRBJ1-1, the full variable domain reads DGGITQSPKYLFRKEGQNVTLSCEQNLNHDAMYWYRQDPGQGLRLIYYSQIVNDFQKGDIAEGYSVSREKKESFPLTVTSAQKNPTAFYLCASSTPRQAMNTEAFFGQGTRLTVV.

This clonotype has a handful of counts. The gene calls are TRBV7-6 and TRBJ2-3; 8 bases line up with TRBD2. Germline values: CDR1 SGHVS, CDR2 FNYEAQ. The junction had 8 bases not matched to a gene; V was cut back by 5 bases and J by 4 bases. The CDR3 spans 15 residues. This chain's CDR3 is CASSPVGAGADTQYF. CDR3 coding DNA: TGTGCCAGCAGCCCCGTAGGAGCGGGAGCAGATACGCAGTATTTT.

This clonotype occurred a few times. The V call is TRBV11-2, the J call TRBJ2-1, with D possibly being TRBD1 (5 bases). V was pared by 5 bases and J by 9 bases, with 20 bases between. CDR1 is SGHAT, CDR2 FQNNGV, per germline. The CDR3 has 15 amino acids. The CDR3 DNA is TGTGCCAGCAGCCCGACGAGACTTCTAAGGGGTGAGCAGTTCTTC. Encoded protein: CASSPTRLLRGEQFF. Using reference TRBV11-2 and TRBJ2-1 for the parts outside the CDR3, the full variable domain is EAGVAQSPRYKIIEKRQSVAFWCNPISGHATLYWYQQILGQGPKLLIQFQNNGVVDDSQLPKDRFSAERLKGVDSTLKIQPAKLEDSAVYLCASSPTRLLRGEQFFGPGTRLTVL.

The rearrangement joins TRBV7-2 to TRBJ2-7, with a tentative D call TRBD2 (7 bases). CDR3 length: 13 amino acids. Trimming removed 8 bases from V and 6 bases from J, with 17 bases in between. Per germline, CDR1 SGHTA and CDR2 FQGNSA. This chain's CDR3 is CASRGGGPLEQYF. For the CDR3, the DNA is TGTGCCAGCCGGGGAGGGGGTCCACTCGAGCAGTACTTC.

This clonotype has a handful of counts. The CDR3 sequence is CSAREARGAGTEQYF. The CDR3 DNA follows: TGCAGTGCTAGAGAAGCCCGGGGAGCGGGAACCGAGCAGTACTTC. The rearrangement links TRBV20-1 to TRBJ2-7, with TRBD2 matching 7 bases. Trimming removed 0 bases from V and 6 bases from J; junction bases left unmatched: 11. Germline CDR1 and CDR2: DFQATT and SNEGSKA (reference sequence). This CDR3 contains 15 residues.

The chain links TRBV30 to TRBJ1-4, with TRBD1 as a possible D gene (5 bases). Germline CDR1 GTSNPN, CDR2 SVGIG (reference sequence). This CDR3 comprises 17 residues. Between the trimmed V and J ends, which lost 4 bases and 0 bases, there was a span of 18 bases. The CDR3 here is CAWTPKIGGATNEKLFF. CDR3 sequence (DNA): TGTGCCTGGACCCCAAAGATTGGGGGGGCAACTAATGAAAAACTGTTTTTT.

The chain employs TRBV4-3 and TRBJ1-4; D is uncertain. Germline-derived CDR1 and CDR2 are LGHNA and YSLEER. CDR3 length: 15 amino acids. V gave up 0 bases and J gave up 8 bases, with 13 bases separating them. The CDR3 DNA follows: TGCGCCAGCAGCCAAGATTTCCAGGCTACAGAAAAACTGTTTTTT. It specifies CASSQDFQATEKLFF.

This clonotype was seen only a few times. V usage is TRBV20-1 and J usage is TRBJ2-4; D tentatively reads TRBD1 or TRBD2 (5 bases each). V was pared by 7 bases and J by 1 base, with 17 bases between. Germline lookup yields CDR1 DFQATT and CDR2 SNEGSKA (reference sequence). The CDR3 loop spans 15 amino acids. Here the CDR3 reads CSVLGLAGAKNIQYF. DNA of the CDR3: TGCAGTGTCTTAGGGCTAGCAGGGGCCAAAAACATTCAGTACTTC.

The rearrangement links TRBV5-1 to TRBJ1-1, with D hard to call. The CDR3 is 14 residues long. V was cut by 4 bases and J by 4 bases, with 14 bases left in between. CDR1 and CDR2 from the germline V gene are SGHRS and YFSETQ. Here the CDR3 DNA reads TGCGCCAGCAGCCCGGGAGGAGGGAGCACTGAAGCTTTCTTT. This translates into CASSPGGGSTEAFF.

This clonotype was picked up a small number of times. The chain carries TRBV30 and TRBJ2-7; D is uncertain. There are 13 residues in the CDR3. Germline assignment: CDR1 GTSNPN and CDR2 SVGIG (reference sequence). V lost 2 bases and J lost 2, with 10 bases in between. CDR3 DNA sequence: TGTGCCTGGAGTTCGGGCCTAACCTACGAGCAGTACGTC. It codes for CAWSSGLTYEQYV.

This chain joins TRBV5-1 and TRBJ1-1, with 7 bases aligning to TRBD1. The CDR3 has 16 residues. Germline V gene sequence: CDR1 SGHRS, CDR2 YFSETQ. The trim removed 1 base at V and 2 bases at J, leaving 8 bases unmatched. CDR3 residues: CASSLKGTVGNTEAFF. The CDR3, as DNA: TGCGCCAGCAGCTTGAAGGGGACAGTCGGTAACACTGAAGCTTTCTTT.

The chain links TRBV2 to TRBJ2-3, with D unresolved. This CDR3 spans 14 amino acids. Trimming pared 6 bases from V and 4 bases from J, leaving 14 bases between. Germline V gene sequence: CDR1 SNHLY, CDR2 FYNNEI. This CDR3 is CASSKVVSADTQYF. The CDR3 DNA sequence: TGTGCCAGCAGCAAAGTCGTTTCGGCAGATACGCAGTATTTT.

The V call is TRBV5-1, the J call TRBJ2-1; TRBD2 might be the D (5 bases). The CDR3 is made up of 16 amino acids. Germline assignment: CDR1 SGHRS and CDR2 YFSETQ. The germline V and J ends were trimmed by 0 bases and 8 bases, with 18 bases remaining between them. CDR3 nucleotide sequence: TGCGCCAGCAGCTTGGCAGACATAGGACTTATGGATGAGCAGTTCTTC. Translating it yields CASSLADIGLMDEQFF.

This clonotype was counted between two and nine times. J is TRBJ2-1 and V is TRBV25-1; D not certain. The V end was cut by 1 base, the J end by 9 bases, with 4 bases between. The germline CDR1 and CDR2 sequences are MGHDK and SYGVNS. The CDR3 runs to 11 residues. The CDR3 DNA sequence: TGTGCCAGCAGTGAATGGAGTGAGCAGTTCTTC. Amino acid sequence: CASSEWSEQFF. Drawing the rest from reference TRBV25-1 and TRBJ2-1, the complete variable domain is EADIYQTPRYLVIGTGKKITLECSQTMGHDKMYWYQQDPGMELHLIHYSYGVNSTEKGDLSSESTVSRIRTEHFPLTLESARPSHTSQYLCASSEWSEQFFGPGTRLTVL.